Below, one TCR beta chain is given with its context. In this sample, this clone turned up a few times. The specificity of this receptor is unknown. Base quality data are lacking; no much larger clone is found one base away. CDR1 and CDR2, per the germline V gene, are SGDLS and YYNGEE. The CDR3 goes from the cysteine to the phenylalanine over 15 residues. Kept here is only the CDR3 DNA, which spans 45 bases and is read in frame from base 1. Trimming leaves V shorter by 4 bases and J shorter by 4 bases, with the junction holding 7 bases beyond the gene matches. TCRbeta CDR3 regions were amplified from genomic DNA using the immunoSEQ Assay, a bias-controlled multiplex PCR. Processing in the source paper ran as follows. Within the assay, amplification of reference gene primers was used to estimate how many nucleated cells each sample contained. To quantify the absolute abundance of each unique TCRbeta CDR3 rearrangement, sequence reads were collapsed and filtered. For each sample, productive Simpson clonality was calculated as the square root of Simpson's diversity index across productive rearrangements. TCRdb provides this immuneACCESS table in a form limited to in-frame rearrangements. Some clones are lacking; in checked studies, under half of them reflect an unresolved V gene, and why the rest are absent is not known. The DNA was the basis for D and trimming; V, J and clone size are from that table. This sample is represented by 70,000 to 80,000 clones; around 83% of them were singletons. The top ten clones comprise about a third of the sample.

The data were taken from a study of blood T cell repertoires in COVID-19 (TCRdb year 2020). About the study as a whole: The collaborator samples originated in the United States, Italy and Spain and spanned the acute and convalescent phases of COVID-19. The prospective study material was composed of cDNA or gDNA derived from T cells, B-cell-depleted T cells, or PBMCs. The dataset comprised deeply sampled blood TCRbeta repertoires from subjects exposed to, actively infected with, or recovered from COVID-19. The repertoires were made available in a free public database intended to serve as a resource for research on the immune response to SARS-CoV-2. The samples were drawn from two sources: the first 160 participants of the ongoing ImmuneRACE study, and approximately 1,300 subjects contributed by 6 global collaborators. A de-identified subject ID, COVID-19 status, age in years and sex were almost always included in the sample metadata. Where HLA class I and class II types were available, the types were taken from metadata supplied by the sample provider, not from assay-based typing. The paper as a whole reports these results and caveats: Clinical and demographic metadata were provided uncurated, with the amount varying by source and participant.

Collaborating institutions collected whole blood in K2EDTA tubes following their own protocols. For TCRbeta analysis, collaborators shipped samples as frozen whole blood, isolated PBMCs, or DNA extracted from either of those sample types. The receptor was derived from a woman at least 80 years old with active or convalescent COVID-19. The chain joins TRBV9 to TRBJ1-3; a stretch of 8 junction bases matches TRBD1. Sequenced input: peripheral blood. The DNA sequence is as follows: TGTGCCAGCAGCCCAGGACAGGGAGGAGGAAACACCATATATTTT. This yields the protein CASSPGQGGGNTIYF.